The rows below give T cell receptor beta chains drawn from one sample of a study of blood T cell repertoires in COVID-19. Profiling relied on immunoSEQ multiplex PCR, and the TCRdb table lists in-frame clones only, not all of them. The sample lists about 150,000 clones; 80% to 90% were seen once. The material sequenced was PBMCs or T cells enriched from blood (not recorded which). Receptors were obtained from a man aged 50 to 60 who had recovered from COVID-19. Both conserved end residues are part of each CDR3. D genes are given only for firm matches. Size tells how often a clone was seen (once, few, many) or the class of an expanded clone, and some rows leave it out.

cdr3_aa: CASSPRDSLSYEQYF; cdr3_nt: TGTGCCAGCAGCCCCCGGGACTCCCTCTCCTACGAGCAGTACTTC; j_call: TRBJ2-7; clone_size: NA; d_call: NA; v_call: TRBV3-1/TRBV3-2
cdr3_aa: CASSPTSSGGRNQPQHF; cdr3_nt: TGTGCCAGCTCCCCTACTTCTTCGGGGGGGCGGAATCAGCCCCAGCATTTT; j_call: TRBJ1-5; clone_size: NA; d_call: NA; v_call: TRBV18
cdr3_aa: CASRLGQGEETQYF; cdr3_nt: TGCGCCAGCAGGCTGGGACAGGGAGAGGAGACCCAGTACTTC; j_call: TRBJ2-5; clone_size: NA; d_call: TRBD1; v_call: TRBV5-1
cdr3_aa: CASQDRVLARQFF; cdr3_nt: TGTGCCAGCCAGGACAGGGTGCTTGCGAGGCAGTTCTTC; j_call: TRBJ2-1; clone_size: NA; d_call: TRBD1; v_call: TRBV7-6
cdr3_aa: CASSQGERNTEAFF; cdr3_nt: TGCGCCAGCAGCCAAGGAGAAAGGAACACTGAAGCTTTCTTT; j_call: TRBJ1-1; clone_size: NA; d_call: NA; v_call: TRBV4-1
cdr3_aa: CASSSGQGAEKLFF; cdr3_nt: TGCGCCAGCAGCTCGGGACAGGGGGCAGAAAAACTGTTTTTT; j_call: TRBJ1-4; clone_size: NA; d_call: TRBD1; v_call: TRBV5-1
cdr3_aa: CASSLARPTEAFF; cdr3_nt: TGTGCCAGCAGTTTAGCGCGGCCCACTGAAGCTTTCTTT; j_call: TRBJ1-1; clone_size: NA; d_call: NA; v_call: TRBV12-3/TRBV12-4
cdr3_aa: CASSPGQPFSPLHF; cdr3_nt: TGCGCCAGCAGCCCCGGACAGCCCTTTTCACCCCTCCACTTT; j_call: TRBJ1-6; clone_size: NA; d_call: NA; v_call: TRBV5-1
cdr3_aa: CASSLAGTGHREQFF; cdr3_nt: TGTGCCAGCAGCTTAGCCGGGACAGGGCATAGGGAGCAGTTCTTC; j_call: TRBJ2-1; clone_size: once; d_call: TRBD1; v_call: TRBV7-2
cdr3_aa: CASSQDGVGKLFF; cdr3_nt: TGTGCCAGCAGCCAAGACGGGGTCGGAAAACTGTTTTTT; j_call: TRBJ1-4; clone_size: NA; d_call: NA; v_call: TRBV3-1/TRBV3-2
cdr3_aa: CASSYDSGVYYGYTF; cdr3_nt: TGTGCCAGCAGTTACGATTCGGGGGTCTACTATGGCTACACCTTC; j_call: TRBJ1-2; clone_size: NA; d_call: NA; v_call: TRBV6-5
cdr3_aa: CASRPSEKLFF; cdr3_nt: TGTGCCAGCAGGCCTAGTGAAAAACTGTTTTTT; j_call: TRBJ1-4; clone_size: few; d_call: NA; v_call: TRBV6-4
cdr3_aa: CASSQDPWGDSYEQYF; cdr3_nt: TGCGCCAGCAGCCAGGACCCCTGGGGGGACTCCTACGAGCAGTACTTC; j_call: TRBJ2-7; clone_size: NA; d_call: NA; v_call: TRBV4-3
cdr3_aa: CASASSGGYNEQFF; cdr3_nt: TGTGCCAGCGCCTCTAGCGGGGGGTACAATGAGCAGTTCTTC; j_call: TRBJ2-1; clone_size: NA; d_call: TRBD2; v_call: TRBV27
cdr3_aa: CASSVVGGETQYF; cdr3_nt: TGTGCCAGCAGCGTAGTGGGCGGGGAGACCCAGTACTTC; j_call: TRBJ2-5; clone_size: NA; d_call: NA; v_call: TRBV9
cdr3_aa: CASSLGSTGANYGYTF; cdr3_nt: TGTGCCAGCAGCTTAGGGTCGACAGGGGCGAACTATGGCTACACCTTC; j_call: TRBJ1-2; clone_size: NA; d_call: TRBD1; v_call: TRBV7-9
cdr3_aa: CASSSRDRGTDTQYF; cdr3_nt: TGTGCCAGCAGTTCACGGGACAGGGGCACAGATACGCAGTATTTT; j_call: TRBJ2-3; clone_size: once; d_call: TRBD1; v_call: TRBV6-2/TRBV6-3
cdr3_aa: CASRTTASTDTQYF; cdr3_nt: TGTGCCAGCAGGACAACTGCTAGCACAGATACGCAGTATTTT; j_call: TRBJ2-3; clone_size: NA; d_call: NA; v_call: TRBV6-5
cdr3_aa: CASSRGGGEPQHF; cdr3_nt: TGTGCCAGCAGCCGAGGGGGGGGAGAACCCCAGCATTTT; j_call: TRBJ1-5; clone_size: NA; d_call: NA; v_call: TRBV11-2
cdr3_aa: CASSLRQGLSGNTIYF; cdr3_nt: TGCGCCAGCAGCTTGAGGCAGGGGCTATCGGGAAACACCATATATTTT; j_call: TRBJ1-3; clone_size: once; d_call: NA; v_call: TRBV5-1
cdr3_aa: CASSDLAGGPLGRETQYF; cdr3_nt: TGTGCCAGCAGTGATTTAGCGGGGGGGCCCCTTGGTAGGGAGACCCAGTACTTC; j_call: TRBJ2-5; clone_size: NA; d_call: TRBD2; v_call: TRBV2
cdr3_aa: CASSLRGTEAFF; cdr3_nt: TGTGCCAGCAGCTTGCGGGGCACTGAAGCTTTCTTT; j_call: TRBJ1-1; clone_size: NA; d_call: NA; v_call: TRBV7-9
cdr3_aa: CASSLTLNTEAFF; cdr3_nt: TGCGCCAGCAGCTTGACACTAAACACTGAAGCTTTCTTT; j_call: TRBJ1-1; clone_size: NA; d_call: NA; v_call: TRBV5-1
cdr3_aa: CAWSGRLRGGQPQHF; cdr3_nt: TGTGCCTGGAGTGGGCGGCTACGTGGCGGGCAGCCCCAGCATTTT; j_call: TRBJ1-5; clone_size: few; d_call: NA; v_call: TRBV30
cdr3_aa: CASSPQGGVRTGELFF; cdr3_nt: TGTGCCAGCTCACCACAGGGAGGGGTCCGGACCGGGGAGCTGTTTTTT; j_call: TRBJ2-2; clone_size: NA; d_call: TRBD2; v_call: TRBV18
cdr3_aa: CASSPGQGSSGANVLTF; cdr3_nt: TGTGCCAGCAGCCCGGGACAGGGAAGCTCTGGGGCCAACGTCCTGACTTTC; j_call: TRBJ2-6; clone_size: NA; d_call: TRBD1; v_call: TRBV11-3
cdr3_aa: CASSYSGGRITDTQYF; cdr3_nt: TGTGCCAGCAGTTACTCGGGGGGACGGATCACAGATACGCAGTATTTT; j_call: TRBJ2-3; clone_size: NA; d_call: NA; v_call: TRBV6-5
cdr3_aa: CAWSVLRQGSGNTIYF; cdr3_nt: TGTGCCTGGAGTGTACTCCGGCAGGGTTCCGGAAACACCATATATTTT; j_call: TRBJ1-3; clone_size: NA; d_call: NA; v_call: TRBV30
cdr3_aa: CASSRMGFTDTQYF; cdr3_nt: TGTGCCAGCTCCCGAATGGGCTTCACAGATACGCAGTATTTT; j_call: TRBJ2-3; clone_size: once; d_call: NA; v_call: TRBV6-5
cdr3_aa: CASSSDTNYEQYF; cdr3_nt: TGTGCCAGCAGCTCGGACACGAACTACGAGCAGTACTTC; j_call: TRBJ2-7; clone_size: NA; d_call: NA; v_call: TRBV5-6